This TCR beta chain was captured by sequencing in a study of blood T cell repertoires in COVID-19. Study overall: Researchers got acute and convalescent COVID-19 samples from the United States, Italy and Spain. In each case, the material was cDNA or gDNA derived from T cells, B-cell-depleted T cells, or PBMCs.

Remarks on this clone: Other DNA sequences in this sample translate to the same CDR3.

As handled by the study authors: Nucleated cell counts were estimated from reference gene primer amplification. The data were produced by immunoSEQ multiplex PCR, yet TCRdb's version contains in-frame clones alone and is incomplete. Clone size and V and J calls were adopted from that table, with D and trimming inferred from the DNA. Of 150,000 to 200,000 clones listed, over 75% are singletons. The specimen was peripheral blood. The receptor was isolated from a man aged 60 to 69 with active or convalescent COVID-19.

Written as DNA, the CDR3 is TGCGCCAGCAGCCCGGGACAGGAGCAAGAGACCCAGTACTTC. This codes for CASSPGQEQETQYF. The chain links TRBV5-1 to TRBJ2-5; 8 bases fit TRBD1. CDR1 SGHRS and CDR2 YFSETQ come from the germline V gene. The CDR3 runs 14 residues. J was trimmed by 2 bases and V by 4 bases; bases with no gene match: 4.